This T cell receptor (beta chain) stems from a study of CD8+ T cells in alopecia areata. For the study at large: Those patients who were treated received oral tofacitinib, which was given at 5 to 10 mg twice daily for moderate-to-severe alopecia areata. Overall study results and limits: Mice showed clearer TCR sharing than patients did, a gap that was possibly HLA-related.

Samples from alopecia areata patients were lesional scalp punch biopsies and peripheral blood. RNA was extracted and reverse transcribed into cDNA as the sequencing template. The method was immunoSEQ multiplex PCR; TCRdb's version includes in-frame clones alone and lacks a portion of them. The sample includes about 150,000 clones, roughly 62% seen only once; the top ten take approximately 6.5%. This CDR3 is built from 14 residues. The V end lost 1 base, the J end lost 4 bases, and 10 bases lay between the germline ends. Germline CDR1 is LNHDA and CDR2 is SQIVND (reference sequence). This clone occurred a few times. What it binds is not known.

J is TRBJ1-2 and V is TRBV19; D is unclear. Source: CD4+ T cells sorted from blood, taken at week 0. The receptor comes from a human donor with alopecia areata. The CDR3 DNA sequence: TGTGCCAGTAGTATAGCAGCGATGGGCTATGGCTACACCTTC. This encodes CASSIAAMGYGYTF.